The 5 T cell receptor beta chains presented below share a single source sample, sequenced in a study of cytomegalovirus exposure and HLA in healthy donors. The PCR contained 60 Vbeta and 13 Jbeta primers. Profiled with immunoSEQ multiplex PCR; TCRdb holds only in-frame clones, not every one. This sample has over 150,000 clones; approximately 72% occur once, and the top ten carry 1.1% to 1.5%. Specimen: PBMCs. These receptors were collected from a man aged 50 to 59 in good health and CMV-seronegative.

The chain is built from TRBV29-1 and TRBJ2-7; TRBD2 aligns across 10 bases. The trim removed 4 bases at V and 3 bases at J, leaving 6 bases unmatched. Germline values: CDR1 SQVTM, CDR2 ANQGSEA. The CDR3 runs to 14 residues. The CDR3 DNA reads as TGCAGCGTTGTATCGGCTAGCGGGGGCTACGAGCAGTACTTC. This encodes CSVVSASGGYEQYF.

The CDR3 coding sequence is TGTGCCAGCAGCTTGGGATCAGGGGAGATTAGCAATCAGCCCCAGCATTTT. Translation: CASSLGSGEISNQPQHF. J is TRBJ1-5 and V is TRBV5-8, with a tentative D call TRBD1 (6 bases). The CDR3 covers 17 residues. Germline V gene sequence: CDR1 SGHTS, CDR2 YDEGEE. V shed 0 bases and J shed 0 bases, with 13 bases lying between them.

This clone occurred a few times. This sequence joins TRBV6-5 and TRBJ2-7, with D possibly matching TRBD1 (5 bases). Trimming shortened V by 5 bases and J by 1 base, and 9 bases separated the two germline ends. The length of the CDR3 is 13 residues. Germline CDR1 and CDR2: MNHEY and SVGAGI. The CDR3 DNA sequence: TGTGCCAGCAGTAACAGGTTTTCCTACGAGCAGTACTTC. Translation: CASSNRFSYEQYF.

CDR3 sequence: CASSHAQGNTEAFF. CDR3 DNA: TGCGCCAGCAGCCACGCACAGGGGAACACTGAAGCTTTCTTT. The rearrangement joins TRBV4-1 to TRBJ1-1; D perhaps matches TRBD1 (6 bases). This CDR3 comprises 14 residues. V gave up 3 bases and J gave up 1 base, with 9 bases separating them. Germline V gene data show CDR1 as MGHRA and CDR2 as YSYEKL.

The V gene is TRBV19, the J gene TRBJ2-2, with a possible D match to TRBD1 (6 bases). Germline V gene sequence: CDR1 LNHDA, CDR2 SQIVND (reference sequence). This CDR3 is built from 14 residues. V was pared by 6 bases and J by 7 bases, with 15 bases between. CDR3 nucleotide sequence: TGTGCCAGTAGCTACAGGGTACTGATCGGGGAGCTGTTTTTT. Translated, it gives CASSYRVLIGELFF.